This T cell receptor beta chain came from a study of blood T cell repertoires in COVID-19. Turning to the study itself: Italy, Spain and the United States were the sources of the convalescent and acute COVID-19 samples. From T cells, B-cell-depleted T cells, or PBMCs came the material, which was cDNA or gDNA.

Trimming cost V 2 bases and J 2 bases; bases outside gene matches: 7. CDR3 size: 17 residues. CDR1 KGHDR and CDR2 SFDVKD come from the germline V gene. Clones were sequenced by immunoSEQ multiplex PCR, and TCRdb holds only the in-frame ones, with some missing. The sample carries about 88,000 clones, approximately 90% recorded once. The rearrangement joins TRBV24-1 to TRBJ1-5, with 8 bases aligning to TRBD1. The origin of this receptor is a man in his 60s with acute or convalescent COVID-19. The material sequenced was peripheral blood. The CDR3, as DNA: TGTGCCACCAGTGATTCTCAGGGGGCGCTGGGCAATCAGCCCCAGCATTTT. Its protein product is CATSDSQGALGNQPQHF.